These T cell receptor beta chains were read from a single sample in a study of radiation and T cells in renal cell carcinoma. Profiled with immunoSEQ multiplex PCR; TCRdb holds only in-frame clones, not every one. This table holds roughly 58,000 clones, about three quarters found once. The specimen was blood, collected from a patient whose treatment included radiotherapy and nephrectomy. The receptor source for this set is a man aged 55 to 69 with renal cell carcinoma. Both conserved end residues are part of each CDR3. The D gene is left open where the match is weak. Some rows mark clone size as missing; the rest say once, few, many or name a class of expanded clone.

clone_size	v_call	d_call	j_call	cdr3_nt	cdr3_aa
NA	TRBV4-2	TRBD2	TRBJ2-1	TGTGCCAGCAGCCAAGACCCTAGCGGGAATGGGAATGAGCAGTTCTTC	CASSQDPSGNGNEQFF
NA	TRBV10-3	NA	TRBJ2-5	TGTGCCATCAGTGAGTCAGTAGCGGACACCACCCAGTACTTC	CAISESVADTTQYF
NA	TRBV6-6	NA	TRBJ2-7	TGTGCCAGCAGTACTCAGAGCACCTCCTACGAGCAGTACTTC	CASSTQSTSYEQYF
NA	TRBV7-8	NA	TRBJ2-2	TGTGCCAGCAGCTTTGACGCAGGCACCGGGGAGCTGTTTTTT	CASSFDAGTGELFF
NA	TRBV5-1	TRBD1	TRBJ1-1	TGCGCCAGCAGCCCGGACAGGGTGGACACTGAAGCTTTCTTT	CASSPDRVDTEAFF
NA	TRBV5-1	NA	TRBJ1-5	TGCGCCAGCAGCTTGGCCGCGTTATCCAACAATCAGCCCCAGCATTTT	CASSLAALSNNQPQHF
NA	TRBV7-6	NA	TRBJ1-1	TGTGCCAGCAGCTTAGGGGAGGGGAACACTGAAGCTTTCTTT	CASSLGEGNTEAFF
NA	TRBV11-3	TRBD2	TRBJ2-2	TGTGCCAGCAGCCGCGGGAGGGCCTTTGTCACCGGGGAGCTGTTTTTT	CASSRGRAFVTGELFF
NA	TRBV6-1	TRBD1	TRBJ1-2	TGTGCCAGCAGTGAACCCGGGACAGCAACTAACTATGGCTACACCTTC	CASSEPGTATNYGYTF
NA	TRBV6-5	TRBD2	TRBJ2-1	TGTGCCAGCAGTTACGAGTTAGCGGGAGCTACTGAGCAGTTCTTC	CASSYELAGATEQFF
NA	TRBV29-1	TRBD1	TRBJ2-5	TGCAGCGTTTCACCGGGACAGGGAAGACAAGAGACCCAGTACTTC	CSVSPGQGRQETQYF
NA	TRBV19	NA	TRBJ1-3	TGTGCCAGTAGTGTCGACGCGGTCAGCTCTGGAAACACCATATATTTT	CASSVDAVSSGNTIYF
NA	TRBV5-1	NA	TRBJ1-1	TGCGCCAGCAGCTTGGTGGTTACGGCCATGAACACTGAAGCTTTCTTT	CASSLVVTAMNTEAFF
NA	TRBV7-3	NA	TRBJ1-3	TGTGCCAGCGGTACAATTTCTGGAAACACCATATATTTT	CASGTISGNTIYF
NA	TRBV9	NA	TRBJ2-3	TGTGCCAGCAGCGTAACCTTTCCGGGCACAGATACGCAGTATTTT	CASSVTFPGTDTQYF
NA	TRBV6-4	NA	TRBJ2-6	TGTGCCAGCAGTCGGGGCAGCACACGACAAAGTCGGGCCAACGTCCTGACTTTC	CASSRGSTRQSRANVLTF
NA	TRBV5-6	TRBD2	TRBJ2-5	TGTGCCAGCAGCCCGGGACTAGCGGGGGGTCAAGAGACCCAGTACTTC	CASSPGLAGGQETQYF
many	TRBV4-1	NA	TRBJ1-1	TGCGCCAGCAGCCAAGATCAGGAAATCGTGACTGGCCAAGCTTTCTTT	CASSQDQEIVTGQAFF
once	TRBV5-1	TRBD1	TRBJ1-5	TGCGCCAGCAGCCCACAGGGGGGAGGCAATCAGCCCCAGCATTTT	CASSPQGGGNQPQHF
NA	TRBV2	TRBD1	TRBJ2-5	TGTGCCAGCAGTGAAGAAGACAGGGGAGAGACCCAGTACTTC	CASSEEDRGETQYF
NA	TRBV6-5	NA	TRBJ1-2	TGTGCCAGCAGTTCCGGGTTGGCATTCGGCGGCTACACCTTC	CASSSGLAFGGYTF
NA	TRBV18	NA	TRBJ1-2	TGTGCCAGCTCAGAAGACAGGAACTATGGCTACACCTTC	CASSEDRNYGYTF
NA	TRBV13	NA	TRBJ2-3	TGTGCCAGCAGCTTAGGAACAGACACAGATACGCAGTATTTT	CASSLGTDTDTQYF
NA	TRBV4-3	NA	TRBJ1-2	TGCGCCAGCAGCCAAGATACCGAGGAGTCGTATGGCTACACCTTC	CASSQDTEESYGYTF
NA	TRBV9	NA	TRBJ2-3	TGTGCCAGCAGCGTAGAAGTCCGGGATACGCAGTATTTT	CASSVEVRDTQYF
NA	TRBV7-2	NA	TRBJ2-1	TGTGCCAGCAGGTCGGTAGGGCACAATGAGCAGTTCTTC	CASRSVGHNEQFF
NA	TRBV4-1	TRBD1	TRBJ1-5	TGCGCCAGCAGCCAAGAATTCCCAGGGGGGCGGCGGCAGCCCCAGCATTTT	CASSQEFPGGRRQPQHF
few	TRBV4-3	NA	TRBJ2-7	TGCGCCAGCAGCCAAGATCTAGGGACGTACGAGCAGTACTTC	CASSQDLGTYEQYF
NA	TRBV6-5	NA	TRBJ2-1	TGTGCCAGCAGTTACTCGATCGGTTGGGAAAACAATGAGCAGTTCTTC	CASSYSIGWENNEQFF
many	TRBV11-2	NA	TRBJ2-7	TGTGCCAGCAGCTTAGACAGCCACGAGCAGTACTTC	CASSLDSHEQYF
NA	TRBV11-2	TRBD1	TRBJ2-5	TGTGCCAGCAGCTTAGTCAGGGGGCGCGATCGGGAGACCCAGTACTTC	CASSLVRGRDRETQYF
NA	TRBV28	NA	TRBJ2-2	TGTGCCAGCATATTACGTAGGGGGAGTAACACCGGGGAGCTGTTTTTT	CASILRRGSNTGELFF
once	TRBV7-9	NA	TRBJ1-2	TGTGCCACGTCGGAATTGGGGGTCGGTTTTGGCTACACCTTC	CATSELGVGFGYTF
NA	TRBV11-2	TRBD1	TRBJ2-1	TGTGCCAGCAGACTCCGGGACAGGGAGCACAATGAGCAGTTCTTC	CASRLRDREHNEQFF
many	TRBV28	NA	TRBJ1-2	TGTGCCAGCAGTCCCGCCGAAAGGCGGAACTATGGCTACACCTTC	CASSPAERRNYGYTF
once	TRBV19	NA	TRBJ2-5	TGTGCCAGTAGTATTTTACGGGAAGAGACCCAGTACTTC	CASSILREETQYF
NA	TRBV7-2	TRBD2	TRBJ2-7	TGTGCCAGCAGTTTTAGCGGGAGAGCTTACGAGCAGTACTTC	CASSFSGRAYEQYF
NA	TRBV9	NA	TRBJ1-2	TGTGCCAGCAGCGAATCCCCCCGGGACTATGGCTACACCTTC	CASSESPRDYGYTF
NA	TRBV21-1	NA	TRBJ2-1	TGTGCCAGCAGCAAAGAAGACAGGTTGGTCTACAATGAGCAGTTCTTC	CASSKEDRLVYNEQFF
NA	TRBV7-2	TRBD2	TRBJ2-3	TGTGCCAGCAGCTATAATATGGCGGGGGGGATGGATACGCAGTATTTT	CASSYNMAGGMDTQYF
NA	TRBV7-3	NA	TRBJ2-3	TGTGCCAGCAGCTTATTCGGAGATACGCAGTATTTT	CASSLFGDTQYF
NA	TRBV19	TRBD1	TRBJ2-1	TGTGCCAGTAGTAAAGACAGGGGGGACTACAATGAGCAGTTCTTC	CASSKDRGDYNEQFF
NA	TRBV7-8	NA	TRBJ2-7	TGTGCCAGCACCTACCAGGGGGGGTCCTACGAGCAGTACTTC	CASTYQGGSYEQYF
NA	TRBV5-1	NA	TRBJ1-1	TGCGCCAGCAGGGACCCGAACACTGAAGCTTTCTTT	CASRDPNTEAFF
once	TRBV5-1	NA	TRBJ1-4	TGCGCCAGCAGCGGAACTACGGGGGTTAGAGAAAAACTGTTTTTT	CASSGTTGVREKLFF